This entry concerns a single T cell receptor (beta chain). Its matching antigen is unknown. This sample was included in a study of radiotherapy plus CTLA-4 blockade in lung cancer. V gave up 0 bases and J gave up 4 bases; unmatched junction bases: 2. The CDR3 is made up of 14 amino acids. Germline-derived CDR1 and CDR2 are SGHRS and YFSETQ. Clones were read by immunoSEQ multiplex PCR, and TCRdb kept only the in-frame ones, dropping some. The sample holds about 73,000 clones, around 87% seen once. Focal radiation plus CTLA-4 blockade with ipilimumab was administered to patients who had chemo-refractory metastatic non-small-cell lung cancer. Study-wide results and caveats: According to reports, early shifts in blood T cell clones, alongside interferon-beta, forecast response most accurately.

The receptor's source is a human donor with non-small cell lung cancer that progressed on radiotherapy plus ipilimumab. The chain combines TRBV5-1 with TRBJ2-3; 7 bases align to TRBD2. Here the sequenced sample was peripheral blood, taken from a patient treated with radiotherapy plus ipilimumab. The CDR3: CASSLGSGADTQYF. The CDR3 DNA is TGCGCCAGCAGCTTGGGCAGCGGGGCAGATACGCAGTATTTT. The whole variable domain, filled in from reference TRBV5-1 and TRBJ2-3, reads KAGVTQTPRYLIKTRGQQVTLSCSPISGHRSVSWYQQTPGQGLQFLFEYFSETQRNKGNFPGRFSGRQFSNSRSEMNVSTLELGDSALYLCASSLGSGADTQYFGPGTRLTVL.